This record concerns one T cell receptor (beta chain) sequence. Its antigen remains unknown. The data belong to a study of blood T cells in healthy people across ages. Study-level information: About one barcoded beta molecule per two T cells was captured by template switching.

A second roughly 6 to 11 cycle PCR used barcoded and J-beta primers. Via MiXCR, TCRdb re-called the 5' RACE reads, giving one row per CDR3 protein. The sample lists hundreds of thousands of distinct CDR3 sequences, approximately 25% seen once, with under 9.5% in the top ten. Investigators took roughly 9.5 milliliters of peripheral blood from every donor. The CDR3 runs to 14 residues. V was clipped by 5 bases and J by 5 bases; unmatched bases: 5. Germline V gives CDR1 SGHRS, CDR2 YFSETQ. Study-level results: Roughly linear declines in TCR beta diversity per million T cells occurred with age.

These sequences were also reported in another study, on T cells of mothers and their children. From that study: A few healthy Caucasian mothers, along with their six children, were the donors.

This TCR derives from a boy aged 5 to 17 in good health. Sequencing used blood. The chain links TRBV5-1 to TRBJ2-1; 9 bases map to TRBD2. The CDR3: CASRIGTSNNEQFF. The CDR3 nucleotides read TGCGCCAGCAGGATCGGGACTAGCAACAATGAGCAGTTCTTC.